Sequencing of this T cell receptor (beta chain) was carried out in a study of cytomegalovirus exposure and HLA in healthy donors. Germline loops: CDR1 MDHEN, CDR2 SYDVKM. The CDR3 length is 15 residues. V lost 4 bases to trimming and J lost 4 bases, with 14 bases between them. The PCR was carried out with 60 Vbeta primers and 13 Jbeta primers. Profiling relied on immunoSEQ multiplex PCR, and the TCRdb table lists in-frame clones only, not all of them. In the table there are over 150,000 clones, roughly 80% of which are singletons. The sample holds one count of this clone. The specimen sequenced was PBMCs. The receptor was isolated from a man aged 30-40 years in good health and CMV-seropositive. The gene calls are TRBV28 and TRBJ2-1; possible D gene TRBD2, 6 bases. The CDR3 loop is CASSSHSGEYNEQFF. The CDR3 DNA is TGTGCCAGCAGTTCCCATAGCGGAGAGTACAATGAGCAGTTCTTC.